The entry below gives a single T cell receptor (beta chain) sequence along with its context. A junction end diverges from the germline sequence, so it may reflect a read error. Enrolled through a virtual design, the participants were between roughly 18 and 90 years of age and came from about two dozen US areas. Before being deemed recovered, Cohort 3 donors had two negative PCRs, clearance, or symptom resolution. The entry originates in a study of blood T cell repertoires in COVID-19. Study processing details: For nucleated cells, counts were estimated from reference gene primer amplification. Using immunoSEQ multiplex PCR, the repertoire was profiled, and TCRdb retains in-frame clones only, with some absent. V and J calls and clone size are copied from that table; D and trimming were computed from the DNA. Altogether 310,000 or so clones are present, 87% being singletons, with the ten largest covering under 6%.

The CDR3 is 13 residues long. CDR1 is MGHDK and CDR2 is SYGVNS in the germline V gene. The V and J genes are TRBV25-1 and TRBJ1-1, with D maybe TRBD1 (6 bases). This receptor was obtained from a woman in her twenties or thirties who had recovered from COVID-19. Sequencing was carried out using PBMCs or T cells enriched from blood (not recorded which). The CDR3 loop reads CARSGQLATEAFF. DNA of the CDR3: TGTGCCAGGAGTGGACAGCTTGCCACTGAAGCTTTCTTT.